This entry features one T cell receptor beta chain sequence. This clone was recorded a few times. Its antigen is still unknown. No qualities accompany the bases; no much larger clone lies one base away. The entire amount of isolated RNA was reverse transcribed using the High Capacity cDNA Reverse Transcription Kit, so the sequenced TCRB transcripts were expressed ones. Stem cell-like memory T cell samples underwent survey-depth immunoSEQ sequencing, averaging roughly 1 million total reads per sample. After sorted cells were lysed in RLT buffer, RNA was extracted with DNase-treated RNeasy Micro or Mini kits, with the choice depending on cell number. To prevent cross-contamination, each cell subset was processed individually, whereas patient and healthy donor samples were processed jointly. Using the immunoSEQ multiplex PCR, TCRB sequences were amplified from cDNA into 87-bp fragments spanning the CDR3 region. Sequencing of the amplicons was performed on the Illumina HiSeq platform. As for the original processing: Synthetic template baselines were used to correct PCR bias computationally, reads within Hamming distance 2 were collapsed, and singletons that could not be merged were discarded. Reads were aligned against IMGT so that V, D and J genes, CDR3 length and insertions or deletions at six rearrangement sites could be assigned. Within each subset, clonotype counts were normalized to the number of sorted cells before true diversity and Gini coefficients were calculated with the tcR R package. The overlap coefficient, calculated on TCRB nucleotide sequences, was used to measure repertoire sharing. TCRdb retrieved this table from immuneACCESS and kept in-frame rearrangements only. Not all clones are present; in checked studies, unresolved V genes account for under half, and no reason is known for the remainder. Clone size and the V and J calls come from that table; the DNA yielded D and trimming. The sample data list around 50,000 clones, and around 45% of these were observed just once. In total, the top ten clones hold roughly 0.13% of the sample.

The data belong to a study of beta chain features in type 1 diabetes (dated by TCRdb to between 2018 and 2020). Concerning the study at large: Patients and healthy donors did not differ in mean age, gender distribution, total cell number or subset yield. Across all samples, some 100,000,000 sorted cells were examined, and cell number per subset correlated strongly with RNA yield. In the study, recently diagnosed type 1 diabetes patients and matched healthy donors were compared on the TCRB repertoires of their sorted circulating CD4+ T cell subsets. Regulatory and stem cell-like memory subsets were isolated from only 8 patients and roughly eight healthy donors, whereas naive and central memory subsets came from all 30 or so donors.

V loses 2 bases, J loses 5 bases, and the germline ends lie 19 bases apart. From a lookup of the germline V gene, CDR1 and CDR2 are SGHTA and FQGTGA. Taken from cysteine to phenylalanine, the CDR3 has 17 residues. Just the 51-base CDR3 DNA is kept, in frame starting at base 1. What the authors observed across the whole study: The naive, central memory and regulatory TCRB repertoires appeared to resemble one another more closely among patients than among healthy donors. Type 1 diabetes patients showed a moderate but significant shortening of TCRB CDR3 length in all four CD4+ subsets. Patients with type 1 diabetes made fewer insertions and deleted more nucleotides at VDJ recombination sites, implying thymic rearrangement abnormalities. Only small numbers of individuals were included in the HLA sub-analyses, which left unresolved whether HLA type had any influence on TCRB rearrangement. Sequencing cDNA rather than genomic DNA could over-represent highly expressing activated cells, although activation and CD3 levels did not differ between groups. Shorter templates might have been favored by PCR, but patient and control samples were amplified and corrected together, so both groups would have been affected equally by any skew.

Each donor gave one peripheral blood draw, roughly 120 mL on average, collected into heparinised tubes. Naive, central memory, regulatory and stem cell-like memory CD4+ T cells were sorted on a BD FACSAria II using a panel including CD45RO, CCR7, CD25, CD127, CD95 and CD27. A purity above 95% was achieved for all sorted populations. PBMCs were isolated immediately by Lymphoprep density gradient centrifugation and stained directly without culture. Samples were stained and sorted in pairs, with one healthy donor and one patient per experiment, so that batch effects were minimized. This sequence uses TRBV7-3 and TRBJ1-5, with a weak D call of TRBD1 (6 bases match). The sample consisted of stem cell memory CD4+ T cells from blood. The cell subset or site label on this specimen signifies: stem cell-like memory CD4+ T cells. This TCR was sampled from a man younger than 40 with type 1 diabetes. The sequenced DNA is TGTGCCAGCAGCTTAGTAAACGGACAGCCACAGCATCAGCCCCAGCATTTT. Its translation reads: CASSLVNGQPQHQPQHF.